Below, 14 T cell receptor beta chains from the same sample are listed, as sequenced in a study of graft-versus-host responses after intestinal transplantation. Repertoires were generated with immunoSEQ multiplex PCR, while TCRdb's copy carries only in-frame clones and drops some. Of about 24,000 clones listed, approximately 85% are singletons. Source: PBMCs, taken more than 450 days after intestinal transplant. These receptors were taken from a human patient who received an intestinal transplant, so some T cells may come from the graft donor.

This clone was counted only a few times. The CDR3 loop is CSARRQAGEKLFF. The CDR3 nucleotides read TGCAGCGCCCGGAGACAGGCCGGAGAAAAACTGTTTTTT. The rearrangement joins TRBV29-1 to TRBJ1-4, with a weak D call TRBD1 (6 bases). V lost 7 bases and J lost 8, with 17 bases in between. This CDR3 region has 13 residues. Germline lookup yields CDR1 SQVTM and CDR2 ANQGSEA.

The chain joins TRBV19 to TRBJ1-4; no definite D call. Trimming removed 3 bases from V and 9 bases from J, with 14 bases in between. Germline values: CDR1 LNHDA, CDR2 SQIVND (reference sequence). The CDR3 consists of 14 residues. The CDR3 region is CASSMVGRSQKLFF. The CDR3 DNA is TGTGCCAGTAGTATGGTGGGTCGTTCACAAAAACTGTTTTTT.

This chain uses TRBV7-7 with TRBJ2-3, with D maybe TRBD2 (6 bases). Germline V gene lookup returns CDR1 SSHAT and CDR2 FNYEAQ (reference sequence). This CDR3 contains 15 residues. CDR3 in amino acids: CASGPGPLSTDTQYF. DNA for the CDR3: TGTGCTAGCGGCCCCGGGCCCCTCAGCACAGATACGCAGTATTTT.

V gene TRBV29-1 combines with J gene TRBJ2-1; D gene ambiguous. Trimming cost V 3 bases and J 6 bases, with 6 bases left between them. The CDR3 totals 11 residues. From germline, CDR1 is SQVTM and CDR2 ANQGSEA. CDR3 in amino acids: CSVERRNEQFF. The CDR3 DNA reads TGCAGCGTTGAGCGGCGCAATGAGCAGTTCTTC.

V and J are TRBV5-1 and TRBJ2-7; D unclear. The V and J ends lost 0 bases and 7 bases respectively, with 5 bases between them. This CDR3 is built from 11 residues. The germline gives CDR1 SGHRS, CDR2 YFSETQ. The CDR3 nucleotides are TGCGCCAGCAGCTTGGAGGCAGAGCAGTACTTC. Amino acid sequence: CASSLEAEQYF.

This clone was seen only a few times. The chain joins TRBV6-5 to TRBJ2-7; TRBD2 matches 11 bases. J lost 1 base, V lost 4 bases, and 3 bases had no gene match. The germline gives CDR1 MNHEY, CDR2 SVGAGI. This CDR3 comprises 15 residues. The CDR3 coding sequence is TGTGCCAGCAGTTTACTAGCGGGAGCTTCCTACGAGCAGTACTTC. Translating it yields CASSLLAGASYEQYF.

The chain uses TRBV29-1 and TRBJ1-1, with 10 positions matching TRBD1. Trimming at V came to 6 bases and at J to 4 bases, leaving 5 bases not matched to a gene. The CDR3 is 13 residues long. The germline CDR1 and CDR2 sequences are SQVTM and ANQGSEA. In DNA form, the CDR3 reads TGCAGCGTACTCCGGGACAGGGGCACTGAAGCTTTCTTT. Translating gives CSVLRDRGTEAFF.

The V call is TRBV28, the J call TRBJ2-1, with D perhaps TRBD1 (6 bases). In germline, CDR1 is MDHEN, CDR2 SYDVKM. This CDR3 region has 14 residues. V was cut by 5 bases and J by 4 bases, with 12 bases left in between. This chain's CDR3 is CASSLLTGYNEQFF. DNA for the CDR3: TGTGCCAGCAGTCTACTAACAGGGTACAATGAGCAGTTCTTC.

The rearrangement uses TRBV6-8 and TRBJ2-1; 8 bases agree with TRBD2. Unmatched junction bases numbered 7, after V lost 6 bases and J lost 3 bases. Germline CDR1 and CDR2: MNHGY and SAAAGT. CDR3 length: 15 amino acids. CDR3 amino acids: CASRTGTSDYNEQFF. The CDR3 DNA reads TGTGCCAGCAGAACCGGGACTAGTGACTACAATGAGCAGTTCTTC.

This chain links TRBV27 with TRBJ2-3; 10 bases align to TRBD2. J lost 1 base, V lost 5 bases, and 12 bases had no gene match. Looked up from germline, CDR1 is MNHEY and CDR2 is SMNVEV (reference sequence). This CDR3 has 18 residues. Here the CDR3 reads CASSPYTSGIEGTDTQYF. CDR3 nucleotide sequence: TGTGCCAGCAGTCCTTACACTAGCGGGATCGAAGGCACAGATACGCAGTATTTT.

Note on this clone: The junction does not match germline at one end; this may be a read error. DNA for the CDR3: TGTGCCAGCCAGGCGGGACTAGCCCAACAAGGGACCCAGTACTTC. Protein product: CASQAGLAQQGTQYF. The V call is TRBV9, the J call TRBJ2-5; 9 bases are a match to TRBD2. Germline V lookup: CDR1 SGDLS, CDR2 YYNGEE. This CDR3 has 15 residues.

A few counts support this clone. The gene calls are TRBV6-5 and TRBJ1-1; 7 positions agree with TRBD1. The CDR3 contains 14 residues. J gave up 6 bases and V 2 bases, and 6 bases lay outside the gene matches. CDR1 is MNHEY and CDR2 is SVGAGI in the germline V gene. Here the CDR3 reads CASSYRGRLSEAFF. DNA of the CDR3: TGTGCCAGCAGTTACAGGGGGCGGCTTTCTGAAGCTTTCTTT.

The genes are TRBV12-5 and TRBJ2-7; 11 positions agree with TRBD2. This CDR3 contains 18 residues. CDR1 and CDR2 (germline): LGHNT, FRNRAP. Trimming cost V 2 bases and J 6 bases; bases outside gene matches: 15. Here the CDR3 DNA reads TGTGCTAGTGGTTTGAACCCCAGTAATAGCGGGAGGGCCGGCGAGCAGTACTTC. Amino acid sequence: CASGLNPSNSGRAGEQYF. The full variable domain, with the rest looked up from reference TRBV12-5 and TRBJ2-7, is DARVTQTPRHKVTEMGQEVTMRCQPILGHNTVFWYRQTMMQGLELLAYFRNRAPLDDSGMPKDRFSAEMPDATLATLKIQPSEPRDSAVYFCASGLNPSNSGRAGEQYFGPGTRLTVT.

The chain couples TRBV5-1 to TRBJ2-7; D may be TRBD1 (6 bases). V lost 3 bases, J lost 2 bases, and 9 bases lay in between. The length of the CDR3 is 13 residues. CDR1 is SGHRS, CDR2 YFSETQ, per germline. The CDR3 nucleotides read TGCGCCAGCAGCTGGGACACCCCCTACGAGCAGTACTTC. This gives the protein CASSWDTPYEQYF.